These 27 T cell receptor beta chains were sequenced from one sample in a study of Ad26.COV2.S vaccination and SARS-CoV-2 variants. Data came from immunoSEQ multiplex PCR; TCRdb stores just in-frame clones and leaves some out. Among a few hundred thousand clones, more than 75% were seen once, and the ten largest hold about 3%. The treatment was: around 19 received Ad26.COV2.S at low or high dose, single or two shots; 5 received placebo; per-sample allocation not given. Sampling happened 63 days after the first vaccine or placebo injection. The input for sequencing was peripheral blood, taken in a trial of Ad26.COV2.S vaccine versus placebo. Receptor source: a person aged 18-65 years who received the Ad26.COV2.S COVID-19 vaccine or a placebo.

The chain carries TRBV5-1 and TRBJ1-3; the D is unclear. CDR3 size: 15 residues. Trimming cost V 0 bases and J 0 bases, with 7 bases left between them. Germline assignment: CDR1 SGHRS and CDR2 YFSETQ. CDR3 nucleotide sequence: TGCGCCAGCAGCTTGGTTGGTAACTCTGGAAACACCATATATTTT. Translation gives CASSLVGNSGNTIYF.

The chain carries TRBV30 and TRBJ1-5; no definite D call. Germline CDR1 reads GTSNPN; CDR2 reads SVGIG (reference sequence). The CDR3 has 15 residues. V dropped 6 bases and J dropped 11 bases, with 26 bases sitting between them. The CDR3 nucleotides are TGTGCCTGTGATCAAGGTCCAGATATCGCAGTCGCCCAGCATTTT. Translated: CACDQGPDIAVAQHF.

This clone was seen only a few times. The chain couples TRBV12-5 to TRBJ2-1, with D perhaps assigned TRBD1 or TRBD2 (5 bases each). V dropped 0 bases and J dropped 14 bases, with 20 bases sitting between them. The V gene's germline CDR1 is LGHNT and CDR2 FRNRAP. This CDR3 spans 15 amino acids. The CDR3 nucleotides are TGTGCTAGTGGTTTGGTATTTTCAGGGACCGGTATTGAGTTCTTC. It yields the protein CASGLVFSGTGIEFF. The whole variable domain, filled in from reference TRBV12-5 and TRBJ2-1, reads DARVTQTPRHKVTEMGQEVTMRCQPILGHNTVFWYRQTMMQGLELLAYFRNRAPLDDSGMPKDRFSAEMPDATLATLKIQPSEPRDSAVYFCASGLVFSGTGIEFFGPGTRLTVL.

This chain links TRBV25-1 with TRBJ2-5, with D unclear. The germline V and J ends were trimmed by 8 bases and 2 bases, with 9 bases remaining between them. CDR3 length: 12 residues. Germline CDR1 and CDR2: MGHDK and SYGVNS. The CDR3 spells CASLGSQETQYF. The CDR3, as DNA: TGTGCCAGCTTAGGCAGTCAAGAGACCCAGTACTTC.

The chain joins TRBV10-2 to TRBJ2-1; D remains ambiguous. Trimming took 3 bases from V and 4 from J, leaving 1 base between them. CDR3 length equals 11 residues. CDR1 WSHSY and CDR2 SAAADI come from the germline V gene. The CDR3 DNA reads as TGCGCCAGCAGTGATTACAATGAGCAGTTCTTC. Translated: CASSDYNEQFF.

This clone has only one observation. The chain carries TRBV29-1 and TRBJ1-2; D remains ambiguous. V was shortened by 7 bases and J by 0 bases, with 15 bases between the two germline ends. Germline CDR1 is SQVTM and CDR2 is ANQGSEA. The length of the CDR3 is 14 residues. Written as DNA, the CDR3 is TGCAGCGCCCTAGTAGAGAGAGCTAACTATGGCTACACCTTC. Protein sequence: CSALVERANYGYTF.

This clone occurred a few times. The V call is TRBV5-8, the J call TRBJ1-1; D not certain. The CDR3 loop spans 13 amino acids. Per the germline V gene, CDR1 is SGHTS and CDR2 is YDEGEE. V was trimmed by 5 bases and J by 5 bases, leaving 13 bases between them. The CDR3 region is CASSSILVTEAFF. In DNA, the CDR3 is TGTGCCAGCAGTTCAATTTTGGTGACTGAAGCTTTCTTT.

The chain joins TRBV6-5 to TRBJ1-1, with TRBD1 as a possible D gene (6 bases). Germline V lookup: CDR1 MNHEY, CDR2 SVGAGI. The CDR3 covers 16 residues. Trimming removed 2 bases from V and 3 bases from J, with 16 bases in between. CDR3 residues: CASSYSPGAGDTEAFF. As DNA, the CDR3 is TGTGCCAGCAGTTACAGTCCGGGGGCCGGAGACACTGAAGCTTTCTTT.

Details on this clone: Other nucleotide sequences from this sample produce the same CDR3. V usage is TRBV19 and J usage is TRBJ2-1; no reliable D call. The CDR3 consists of 11 residues. Germline-derived CDR1 and CDR2 are LNHDA and SQIVND (reference sequence). V lost 3 bases and J lost 6, with 3 bases in between. The CDR3 region is CASSILNEQFF. CDR3 sequence (DNA): TGTGCCAGTAGTATCCTCAATGAGCAGTTCTTC.

The count of this clone is one. This chain joins TRBV6-5 and TRBJ1-1; no reliable D call. The CDR3 has 11 amino acids. V was clipped by 8 bases and J by 4 bases, with 8 bases between them. Per the germline V gene, CDR1 is MNHEY and CDR2 is SVGAGI. CDR3 in DNA: TGTGCCAGCGGGCGGGGCACTGAAGCTTTCTTT. Its translation: CASGRGTEAFF.

J is TRBJ1-5 and V is TRBV4-1; a weak D match, TRBD1 (6 bases). The V end was cut by 4 bases, the J end by 7 bases, with 11 bases between. The CDR3 runs 13 residues. Germline V gives CDR1 MGHRA, CDR2 YSYEKL. CDR3 residues: CASSPTGNQPQHF. CDR3 sequence (DNA): TGCGCCAGCAGCCCAACAGGGAACCAGCCCCAGCATTTT.

The rearrangement links TRBV5-6 to TRBJ1-2; weak D call: TRBD1 (5 bases). CDR1 is SGHDT, CDR2 YYEEEE, per germline. The CDR3 is 13 amino acids. V lost 6 bases, J lost 6 bases, and 15 bases lay in between. The CDR3 DNA is TGTGCCAGCACCCGCCGGGGCCACCATGGCTACACCTTC. Translated: CASTRRGHHGYTF.

CDR3 coding DNA: TGTGCCAGCAGTGGTTGGACAGCAGTTAATGAAAAACTGTTTTTT. It encodes CASSGWTAVNEKLFF. This chain joins TRBV25-1 and TRBJ1-4; a weak D match, TRBD1 (6 bases). This CDR3 spans 15 amino acids. Trimming removed 4 bases at V and 4 bases at J, with 13 bases between. Germline CDR1 is MGHDK and CDR2 is SYGVNS.

The chain has TRBV30 and TRBJ1-1, with TRBD1 matching 7 bases. CDR3 length: 17 residues. CDR1 is GTSNPN and CDR2 is SVGIG in the germline V gene (reference sequence). With V trimmed by 2 bases and J by 0 bases, 12 bases remained unmatched. CDR3 loop: CAWSPGVLQGVNTEAFF. CDR3 nucleotide sequence: TGTGCCTGGAGTCCCGGGGTCCTCCAGGGGGTGAACACTGAAGCTTTCTTT.

The rearrangement joins TRBV14 to TRBJ2-2; D ambiguous. V was pared by 1 base and J by 7 bases, with 10 bases between. CDR1 and CDR2 (germline): SGHDN, FVKESK. The CDR3 has 14 amino acids. The CDR3 reads CASSQVGAIGELFF. The CDR3 DNA follows: TGTGCCAGCAGCCAAGTGGGCGCTATCGGGGAGCTGTTTTTT.

The V gene is TRBV5-1, the J gene TRBJ2-5, with TRBD1 identical over 7 bases. V was pared by 4 bases and J by 3 bases, with 6 bases of the junction left unmatched. The germline CDR1 and CDR2 sequences are SGHRS and YFSETQ. The length of the CDR3 is 14 residues. CDR3 in DNA: TGCGCCAGCAGCGCAAACACAGGGGAAGAGACCCAGTACTTC. It specifies CASSANTGEETQYF.

The table lists this clone with a count of one. Within the sample, other DNA sequences also encode this same CDR3. This CDR3 is CAWSVGQGNQPQHF. The DNA for the CDR3 is TGTGCCTGGAGTGTGGGACAGGGGAATCAGCCCCAGCATTTT. The chain has TRBV30 and TRBJ1-5; TRBD1 agrees at 10 bases. Trimming cost V 0 bases and J 4 bases; bases outside gene matches: 0. There are 14 residues in the CDR3. In germline, CDR1 is GTSNPN, CDR2 SVGIG (reference sequence).

The genes are TRBV7-9 and TRBJ1-2; D uncertain. The CDR3 covers 13 residues. Germline CDR1 and CDR2: SEHNR and FQNEAQ (reference sequence). Trimming cost V 4 bases and J 5 bases, with 11 bases left between them. CDR3 sequence (DNA): TGTGCCAGCAGCTCCCCTGACGGATATGGCTACACCTTC. As protein: CASSSPDGYGYTF.

This clone was seen a handful of times. The chain combines TRBV30 with TRBJ1-1; a possible D gene is TRBD1 (5 bases). V was clipped by 4 bases and J by 3 bases, with 12 bases between them. Germline loops: CDR1 GTSNPN, CDR2 SVGIG (reference sequence). The CDR3 consists of 13 residues. The CDR3 loop reads CAWMSAGYTEAFF. The CDR3 DNA sequence: TGTGCCTGGATGTCGGCAGGGTACACTGAAGCTTTCTTT.

The J gene is TRBJ2-3, the V gene TRBV7-6; TRBD1 is a possible D gene (6 bases). CDR1 and CDR2 (germline): SGHVS, FNYEAQ. The length of the CDR3 is 15 residues. V dropped 3 bases and J dropped 1 base, with 11 bases sitting between them. This CDR3 reads CASSFLKGGTDTQYF. The CDR3 DNA follows: TGTGCCAGCAGCTTTTTAAAGGGGGGCACAGATACGCAGTATTTT.

The V call is TRBV19, the J call TRBJ1-3; possible D gene TRBD1, 5 bases. The CDR3 is 11 residues long. Germline V gene sequence: CDR1 LNHDA, CDR2 SQIVND (reference sequence). Deletions cut 11 bases from V and 4 bases from J, with 9 bases between. The CDR3 bases are TGTGCCGCAGGGTCAGGAAACACCATATATTTT. It is translated as CAAGSGNTIYF.

The gene calls are TRBV6-5 and TRBJ1-1; no clear D gene. The germline CDR1 and CDR2 sequences are MNHEY and SVGAGI. The CDR3 sequence is 11 residues long. With 2 bases removed from V and 7 bases from J, the gap between germline ends came to 5 bases. The CDR3, as DNA: TGTGCCAGCAGTTACAACCATGAAGCTTTCTTT. Its translation is CASSYNHEAFF.

The genes are TRBV9 and TRBJ2-7; D not resolved. The ends were cut back, 0 bases at V and 3 bases at J, with 13 bases in the middle. In germline, CDR1 is SGDLS, CDR2 YYNGEE. This CDR3 contains 15 residues. CDR3 loop: CASSVEGQDDYEQYF. In nucleotides, the CDR3 is TGTGCCAGCAGCGTAGAGGGCCAGGACGACTACGAGCAGTACTTC.

The CDR3 protein is CSASMGEYYGYTF. The CDR3 DNA follows: TGCAGTGCTAGTATGGGGGAGTACTATGGCTACACCTTC. The V call is TRBV20-1, the J call TRBJ1-2, with a possible D match to TRBD1 (5 bases). CDR1 is DFQATT, CDR2 SNEGSKA, per germline (reference sequence). Between the trimmed V and J ends, which lost 3 bases and 3 bases, there was a span of 11 bases. The CDR3 covers 13 residues.

This chain joins TRBV7-9 and TRBJ2-3; D tentatively fits TRBD1 or TRBD2 (5 bases each). V was pared by 5 bases and J by 6 bases, with 24 bases between. The CDR3 is 17 residues long. CDR1 SEHNR and CDR2 FQNEAQ come from the germline V gene (reference sequence). The CDR3 loop is CASSLDRGYRLADTQYF. The CDR3 nucleotides read TGTGCCAGCAGCCTAGACCGGGGCTATAGATTAGCTGATACGCAGTATTTT. Combining the CDR3 with reference TRBV7-9 and TRBJ2-3 gives the whole variable domain DTGVSQNPRHKITKRGQNVTFRCDPISEHNRLYWYRQTLGQGPEFLTYFQNEAQLEKSRLLSDRFSAERPKGSFSTLEIQRTEQGDSAMYLCASSLDRGYRLADTQYFGPGTRLTVL.

This chain connects TRBV15 to TRBJ1-5; D is ambiguous. This CDR3 has 13 amino acids. CDR1 and CDR2 (germline): LNHNV, YYDKDF (reference sequence). Trimming cost V 7 bases and J 3 bases, with 10 bases left between them. The CDR3, as DNA: TGTGCCACCAAACAAAATAACAATCAGCCCCAGCATTTT. Residues: CATKQNNNQPQHF.

This clone was detected only once. The rearrangement links TRBV7-8 to TRBJ1-2; a possible D gene is TRBD1 (6 bases). CDR3 size: 15 residues. Germline CDR1 SGHVS, CDR2 FQNEAQ. V was shortened by 3 bases and J by 0 bases, with 11 bases between the two germline ends. The CDR3 reads CASSLVDRTNYGYTF. The CDR3 nucleotides are TGTGCCAGCAGCTTGGTGGACAGAACTAACTATGGCTACACCTTC.